This TCR beta chain stems from a study of CD8+CD57+ T cells in acquired aplastic anemia. Study context: The study obtained an average of about 3.4 ug of DNA from sorted CD4+ and CD8+ cells.

This clonotype has at least ten counts. The antigen remains unidentified. Sequenced patients had shown CD8+CD57+ cell expansion by flow cytometry. Every patient was diagnosed with severe acquired aplastic anemia. Study findings and constraints: A significant difference in CD8+ Simpson's diversity between patients and controls was not found.

Trimming took 4 bases from V and 9 from J, leaving 10 bases between them. Germline loops: CDR1 SGHTA, CDR2 FQGNSA. The CDR3 contains 12 residues. The use of genomic DNA as template underpinned the TCR beta VDJ and CDR3 profiling. TCRdb processed the reads anew with MiXCR; each CDR3 protein has one entry. The data contain 130,000 or so distinct CDR3 sequences, approximately 50% of them singletons. Source material: sorted CD4+, CD8+, or CD8+CD57+ T cells (not recorded which) from PBMCs. The receptor was derived from a human donor with aplastic anemia. The chain joins TRBV7-2 to TRBJ2-1; maybe TRBD1 (6 bases). CDR3 sequence: CASSSRGTEQFF. The CDR3 DNA sequence: TGTGCCAGCAGCTCCAGGGGTACTGAGCAGTTCTTC.